One sample yielded the 25 T cell receptor beta chains listed below, sequenced in a study of neurological immune-mediated disorders. Each CDR3 protein is one row after TCRdb ran MiXCR on the 5' RACE reads. Of around 78,000 distinct CDR3 sequences detected, 17% appear once; the ten largest clones hold 15%. The specimen was PBMCs. All receptors derive from a middle-aged woman in good health.

This clonotype qualifies as medium-sized. The rearrangement uses TRBV5-1 and TRBJ2-1; a weak D match, TRBD1 (5 bases). Germline-derived CDR1 and CDR2 are SGHRS and YFSETQ. This CDR3 is built from 15 residues. Deletions cut 0 bases from V and 4 bases from J, with 11 bases between. The CDR3 sequence: CASSLEAQGYNEQFF. The CDR3 DNA follows: TGCGCCAGCAGCTTGGAGGCCCAGGGATACAATGAGCAGTTCTTC.

CDR3 region: CASSASRGETQYF. CDR3 nucleotide sequence: TGTGCCAGTAGCGCTAGCCGGGGAGAGACCCAGTACTTC. The V and J genes are TRBV12-3 or TRBV12-4 and TRBJ2-5; D perhaps matches TRBD2 (5 bases). The length of the CDR3 is 13 residues. Trimming removed 9 bases at V and 4 bases at J, with 15 bases between.

This clonotype has a handful of counts. The V and J genes are TRBV3-1 and TRBJ2-1; D is perhaps TRBD2 (5 bases). V was clipped by 0 bases and J by 7 bases, with 13 bases between them. CDR1 and CDR2 from the germline V gene are LGHDT and YNNKEL (reference sequence). The CDR3 loop spans 15 amino acids. The CDR3 region has the DNA TGTGCCAGCAGCCAAGAGCGGGCTTGGGGTAATGAGCAGTTCTTC. Amino acids: CASSQERAWGNEQFF.

This clonotype was observed at least ten times. V and J are TRBV18 and TRBJ1-1, with D possibly matching TRBD1 (5 bases). Looked up from germline, CDR1 is KGHSH and CDR2 is LQKENI. CDR3 length: 16 residues. The germline V and J ends were trimmed by 6 bases and 1 base, with 18 bases remaining between them. CDR3 loop: CASSPDSLVANTEAFF. The CDR3 bases are TGTGCCAGCTCGCCCGACAGCTTAGTAGCGAACACTGAAGCTTTCTTT.

The V call is TRBV6-5, the J call TRBJ2-1, with D perhaps assigned TRBD1 or TRBD2 (7 bases each). Trimming cost V 6 bases and J 8 bases, with 20 bases left between them. Germline V gives CDR1 MNHEY, CDR2 SVGAGI. The CDR3 totals 15 residues. DNA for the CDR3: TGTGCCAGCAGGGTTAGCATCAGGGGGGGTTATGAGCAGTTCTTC. This sequence encodes CASRVSIRGGYEQFF.

This clonotype was found many times. The chain combines TRBV5-1 with TRBJ1-5; no definite D call. V lost 0 bases, J lost 0 bases, and 7 bases lay in between. Germline assignment: CDR1 SGHRS and CDR2 YFSETQ. There are 15 residues in the CDR3. Here the CDR3 DNA reads TGCGCCAGCAGCTTGGAGGGATTTAGCAATCAGCCCCAGCATTTT. Translation gives CASSLEGFSNQPQHF.

This clonotype was found many times. The genes are TRBV15 and TRBJ2-1, with 9 bases aligning to TRBD1. The CDR3 is 15 residues long. Germline lookup yields CDR1 LNHNV and CDR2 YYDKDF (reference sequence). Trimming took 1 base from V and 7 from J; bases not matched to a gene: 5. The DNA of the CDR3 is TGTGCCACCAGCAGAGCTGGACAGGGGAGGAATGAGCAGTTCTTC. This gives the protein CATSRAGQGRNEQFF.

This clonotype was observed many times. The rearrangement links TRBV20-1 to TRBJ2-3, with TRBD2 identical over 9 bases. This CDR3 has 14 residues. Unmatched junction bases numbered 3, after V lost 1 base and J lost 4 bases. Germline V lookup: CDR1 DFQATT, CDR2 SNEGSKA (reference sequence). The CDR3 bases are TGCAGTGCTAGAGTTAGCGGGGGCCCAGATACGCAGTATTTT. Protein: CSARVSGGPDTQYF.

This chain joins TRBV6-2 or TRBV6-3 and TRBJ2-1, with D maybe TRBD2 (5 bases). CDR1 and CDR2 (germline): MNHEY, SVGEGT. V shed 3 bases and J shed 0 bases, with 18 bases lying between them. The CDR3 is made up of 18 amino acids. The CDR3 region is CASSYEGTRILSYNEQFF. CDR3 DNA sequence: TGTGCCAGCAGTTATGAGGGTACCCGAATCCTCTCCTACAATGAGCAGTTCTTC.

This clonotype was seen many times. The rearrangement uses TRBV14 and TRBJ1-6; the D is unclear. The V gene lost 1 base and the J gene lost 10 bases, with 14 bases spanning the gap. The CDR3 has 15 amino acids. CDR1 SGHDN and CDR2 FVKESK come from the germline V gene. As DNA, the CDR3 is TGTGCCAGCAGCCAAGCTCTTCCCACGATCTCACCCCTCCACTTT. Translating it yields CASSQALPTISPLHF.

This clonotype was counted ten times or more. V gene TRBV28 combines with J gene TRBJ2-7, with TRBD1 matching 9 bases. The CDR3 loop spans 14 amino acids. Germline assignment: CDR1 MDHEN and CDR2 SYDVKM. The CDR3 loop reads CATSSNRGRHEQYV. DNA for the CDR3: TGTGCCACCAGTTCAAACAGGGGGCGACACGAGCAGTACGTC.

This clonotype was detected many times. This chain connects TRBV9 to TRBJ2-2, with D unclear. The CDR3 loop spans 14 amino acids. Germline V lookup: CDR1 SGDLS, CDR2 YYNGEE. V was clipped by 0 bases and J by 6 bases, with 9 bases between them. In DNA, the CDR3 is TGTGCCAGCAGCGTAGTGGGGAAGGCCGGGGAGCTGTTTTTT. This translates into CASSVVGKAGELFF.

The genes are TRBV5-1 and TRBJ1-1; 10 positions match TRBD1. The CDR3 loop spans 16 amino acids. Unmatched junction bases numbered 13, after V lost 7 bases and J lost 4 bases. Germline CDR1 is SGHRS and CDR2 is YFSETQ. CDR3 protein: CASAWTGGTLGTEAFF. The CDR3 DNA reads as TGCGCCAGCGCCTGGACAGGGGGAACCCTGGGCACTGAAGCTTTCTTT.

This clonotype was observed at least ten times. The chain employs TRBV12-3 or TRBV12-4 and TRBJ2-1; either TRBD1 or TRBD2 may fit D (6 bases each). There are 16 residues in the CDR3. V was pared by 2 bases and J by 2 bases, with 13 bases between. In DNA form, the CDR3 reads TGTGCCAGCAGTTTACTGCCGGAGGGGGCCTACAATGAGCAGTTCTTC. Its translation is CASSLLPEGAYNEQFF.

This clonotype was picked up many times. The rearrangement joins TRBV7-2 to TRBJ2-7; 10 bases align to TRBD1. This CDR3 comprises 16 residues. V was pared by 5 bases and J by 0 bases, with 7 bases of the junction left unmatched. CDR1 is SGHTA, CDR2 FQGNSA, per germline. CDR3 nucleotide sequence: TGTGCCAGCAGCCGGGGGTGGACAGGGGGCTCCTACGAGCAGTACTTC. Encoded protein: CASSRGWTGGSYEQYF.

The CDR3 DNA is TGTGCCAGCAGCTTAGGAGGGACAGGGGGGAACACTGAAGCTTTCTTT. It yields the protein CASSLGGTGGNTEAFF. The chain carries TRBV7-2 and TRBJ1-1; TRBD1 matches 11 bases. J gave up 1 base and V 1 base, and 2 bases lay outside the gene matches. Germline CDR1 reads SGHTA; CDR2 reads FQGNSA. The CDR3 has 16 residues.

This clonotype was detected ten times or more. The chain uses TRBV5-6 and TRBJ1-1, with D maybe TRBD1 (5 bases). CDR1 is SGHDT, CDR2 YYEEEE, per germline. The CDR3 is made up of 16 amino acids. The ends were cut back, 3 bases at V and 4 bases at J, with 19 bases in the middle. This CDR3 is CASSWREGDSTTEAFF. CDR3 DNA sequence: TGTGCCAGCAGCTGGAGGGAAGGCGACAGCACCACTGAAGCTTTCTTT.

The chain recombines TRBV7-3 with TRBJ2-5; no definite D call. With 5 bases removed from V and 2 bases from J, the gap between germline ends came to 12 bases. The germline V gene has CDR1 SGHTA and CDR2 FQGTGA. CDR3 length: 14 residues. The CDR3 is CASSPGGRQETQYF. CDR3 coding DNA: TGTGCCAGCAGCCCTGGTGGCAGACAAGAGACCCAGTACTTC.

This clonotype has a count of ten or more. The gene calls are TRBV4-1 and TRBJ2-5; 7 bases agree with TRBD2. The CDR3 sequence is 14 residues long. The germline CDR1 and CDR2 sequences are MGHRA and YSYEKL. J was trimmed by 7 bases and V by 4 bases; bases with no gene match: 9. The CDR3, as DNA: TGCGCCAGCAGCCCACAAGACGGGGGGACGACCCAGTACTTC. Its translation: CASSPQDGGTTQYF.

Ten or more counts support this clonotype. The chain is built from TRBV7-2 and TRBJ2-1; D uncertain. The CDR3 is 12 residues long. V lost 2 bases and J 8 bases, leaving 7 bases between the germline ends. Germline V CDR1 and CDR2: SGHTA, FQGNSA. CDR3 residues: CASSLKGHEQFF. The CDR3 DNA reads as TGTGCCAGCAGCTTAAAAGGGCATGAGCAGTTCTTC. Full variable domain (missing parts from reference TRBV7-2 and TRBJ2-1): GAGVSQSPSNKVTEKGKDVELRCDPISGHTALYWYRQSLGQGLEFLIYFQGNSAPDKSGLPSDRFSAERTGGSVSTLTIQRTQQEDSAVYLCASSLKGHEQFFGPGTRLTVL.

The chain combines TRBV19 with TRBJ2-3; 10 bases fit TRBD2. V lost 7 bases and J lost 1; bases outside the gene matches: 5. Germline CDR1 and CDR2: LNHDA and SQIVND (reference sequence). CDR3 length: 15 amino acids. The CDR3 nucleotides are TGTGCCAGTACTCCTAGCGGGGGACGCACAGATACGCAGTATTTT. Its protein is CASTPSGGRTDTQYF.

This clonotype was recorded at least ten times. The V gene is TRBV7-2, the J gene TRBJ2-2; D unresolved. With 5 bases removed from V and 4 bases from J, the gap between germline ends came to 14 bases. CDR1 and CDR2 (germline): SGHTA, FQGNSA. CDR3 length equals 15 residues. The CDR3 reads CASSKAPVITGELFF. CDR3 bases: TGTGCCAGCAGCAAGGCACCGGTGATCACCGGGGAGCTGTTTTTT.

The rearrangement joins TRBV5-1 to TRBJ2-5; D not certain. Germline V gene sequence: CDR1 SGHRS, CDR2 YFSETQ. This CDR3 is 14 amino acids long. The germline V and J ends were trimmed by 4 bases and 1 base, with 11 bases remaining between them. This chain's CDR3 is CASSKDGSQETQYF. CDR3 DNA sequence: TGCGCCAGCAGCAAGGACGGCAGCCAAGAGACCCAGTACTTC. The entire variable domain, with the rest obtained from reference TRBV5-1 and TRBJ2-5, is as follows: KAGVTQTPRYLIKTRGQQVTLSCSPISGHRSVSWYQQTPGQGLQFLFEYFSETQRNKGNFPGRFSGRQFSNSRSEMNVSTLELGDSALYLCASSKDGSQETQYFGPGTRLLVL.

This clonotype was observed many times. The rearrangement links TRBV9 to TRBJ2-1; tentatively, D is TRBD2 (7 bases). The CDR3 extends over 15 amino acids. V dropped 0 bases and J dropped 5 bases, with 12 bases sitting between them. The V gene's germline CDR1 is SGDLS and CDR2 YYNGEE. CDR3 amino acids: CASSVAGGADNEQFF. CDR3 coding DNA: TGTGCCAGCAGCGTAGCGGGGGGCGCCGACAATGAGCAGTTCTTC. The full variable domain, rest sourced from reference TRBV9 and TRBJ2-1, is DSGVTQTPKHLITATGQRVTLRCSPRSGDLSVYWYQQSLDQGLQFLIQYYNGEERAKGNILERFSAQQFPDLHSELNLSSLELGDSALYFCASSVAGGADNEQFFGPGTRLTVL.

This clonotype was observed many times. The chain couples TRBV5-1 to TRBJ2-7, with 7 bases that match TRBD1. CDR3 length equals 15 residues. The V segment lost 4 bases and the J segment 5 bases; nucleotides outside the gene matches: 12. The germline gives CDR1 SGHRS, CDR2 YFSETQ. The DNA of the CDR3 is TGCGCCAGCAGCCCCACAGGGGTAAGTTGGGACGAGCAGTACGTC. This encodes CASSPTGVSWDEQYV.